This T cell receptor (beta chain) derives from a study of blood T cell repertoires in COVID-19. Study context: Acute and convalescent COVID-19 samples came from the United States, Italy and Spain.

Source study methods: From reference gene primer amplification, estimates of nucleated cell counts were derived. Sequencing was performed with immunoSEQ multiplex PCR; in TCRdb, only in-frame clones are kept and a portion is missing. V and J calls and clone size come straight from that table; D and trimming were deduced from the DNA. Of about 370,000 clones in the sample, roughly nine tenths were seen once. Germline V lookup: CDR1 PRHDT, CDR2 FYEKMQ (reference sequence). The length of the CDR3 is 14 residues. The V gene end was trimmed by 7 bases and the J gene end by 2 bases; junction bases not matched to a gene: 3.

The sequence was collected from a woman under 40 with COVID-19, enrolled during active disease. The chain uses TRBV13 and TRBJ1-1; 11 bases match TRBD1. The source material was peripheral blood. The CDR3: CASIGQGANTEAFF. DNA for the CDR3: TGTGCCAGCATAGGACAGGGGGCAAACACTGAAGCTTTCTTT.